This is a list of T cell receptor beta chains from one sample in a study of tumor-infiltrating lymphocytes in oesophageal squamous cell carcinoma. TCRdb re-called the PCR reads through MiXCR, storing one row per CDR3 protein. The top ten hold approximately 33% of the sample, which has 9,500 to 13,000 distinct CDR3 sequences, roughly 60% seen once. The sequencing input was esophageal tumor tissue. The receptors here all came from a male donor with esophageal squamous cell carcinoma. The CDR3 runs from the conserved cysteine through the conserved F or W. A D gene is named only where the DNA matches it firmly. Where a row states a size, it is once, few, many or the class of an expanded clone; other rows omit it.

V	size	J	D	DNA	CDR3
TRBV7-2	few	TRBJ2-7	.	TGTGCCAGCAGCCAATCACCGGACCGCCTCTACGAGCAGTACTTC	CASSQSPDRLYEQYF
TRBV12-3/TRBV12-4	.	TRBJ1-6	.	TGTGCCAGCAGTGCGGGGCTAGATAATTCACCCCTCCACTTT	CASSAGLDNSPLHF
TRBV7-6	.	TRBJ2-1	.	TGTGCCAGCAGCTTAGTGGACGAGCAGTTCTTC	CASSLVDEQFF
TRBV12-3/TRBV12-4	.	TRBJ1-1	.	TGTGCCAGCAGTTTAGCGGCGGGAGGGGCTTTCTTT	CASSLAAGGAFF
TRBV5-6	.	TRBJ2-1	TRBD1	TGTGCCAGCAGCTTGGGACAGGGGGCAAATGAGCAGTTCTTC	CASSLGQGANEQFF
TRBV6-6	.	TRBJ2-7	TRBD2	TGTGCCAGCAGTTACCGCGGGAGGGGCTACGAGCAGTACTTC	CASSYRGRGYEQYF
TRBV6-6	medium-sized	TRBJ1-1	TRBD1	TGTGCCAGCAGTTACTGGCAGGGGGAGACTGAAGCTTTCTTT	CASSYWQGETEAFF
TRBV5-1	.	TRBJ2-1	TRBD1	TGCGCCAGCAGCTGGACAGGGTCGAATGAGCAGTTCTTC	CASSWTGSNEQFF
TRBV11-3	.	TRBJ2-1	.	TGTGCCAGCAGCAAAACAGGACACAATGAGCAGTTCTTC	CASSKTGHNEQFF
TRBV7-2	once	TRBJ2-5	.	TGTGCCAGCGGACCGAAGGCCCAGTACTTC	CASGPKAQYF
TRBV7-3	.	TRBJ2-6	.	TGTGCCAGCAGCTTGAGGGAGACTGGGGCCAACGTCCTGACTTTC	CASSLRETGANVLTF
TRBV7-3	once	TRBJ2-7	TRBD1	TGTGCCAGCAGCACGACAGGGGGAAAGCAGTACTTC	CASSTTGGKQYF
TRBV18	few	TRBJ1-5	.	TGTGCCAGCTCACCACGGTCGGATCAGCCCCAGCATTTT	CASSPRSDQPQHF
TRBV6-1	.	TRBJ2-3	TRBD1	TGTGCCAGCAGTTCCGGGACAGTGACCTACGAGCAGTATTTT	CASSSGTVTYEQYF
TRBV7-2	.	TRBJ2-7	.	TGTGCCAGCAGCTCCAGGGTTTCCTACGAGCAGTACTTC	CASSSRVSYEQYF
TRBV4-2	.	TRBJ2-3	.	TGTGCCAGCAGCCAAGGAGTCTACAACACAGATACGCAGTATTTT	CASSQGVYNTDTQYF
TRBV6-1	medium-sized	TRBJ1-2	TRBD1	TGTGCCAGCACCAGGGACAGGGGCGAAAACTATGGCTACACCTTC	CASTRDRGENYGYTF
TRBV11-3	many	TRBJ2-7	.	TGTGCCAGCAGCTTACGTAGTACCAACTACGAGCAGTACTTC	CASSLRSTNYEQYF
TRBV2	.	TRBJ2-7	.	TGTGCCAGCAGGCCCCAGACAGTCTACGAGCAGTACTTC	CASRPQTVYEQYF
TRBV20-1	.	TRBJ2-4	.	TGCAGTGCTAGGGTACAGGGTAATTCACCCCTCCACTTC	CSARVQGNSPLHF
TRBV7-9	.	TRBJ2-1	TRBD2	TGTGCCAGCAGCCGGATAGGGGAGGGCCTTAGCGATGAGCAGTTCTTC	CASSRIGEGLSDEQFF
TRBV5-5	.	TRBJ1-5	TRBD1	TGTGCCAGCAACCCTTCCTTAGGGACAGGGGCGGGGCAGCCCCAGCATTTT	CASNPSLGTGAGQPQHF
TRBV7-9	few	TRBJ2-1	.	TGTGCCAGCAGCCCGAATCGAGGGGGGACGGAGCAGTTCTTC	CASSPNRGGTEQFF
TRBV11-3	medium-sized	TRBJ2-2	.	TGTGCCAGCAGCCCCCGGTATTGGGCCGGGGAGCTGTTTTTT	CASSPRYWAGELFF
TRBV7-2	.	TRBJ2-5	.	TGTGCCAGCAGCTACCAAGAGACCCAGTACTTC	CASSYQETQYF
TRBV7-3	.	TRBJ2-7	.	TGTGCCAGCAGCTTGCTCGTTAGGGGCGGCGAGCAGTACTTC	CASSLLVRGGEQYF
TRBV12-3/TRBV12-4	.	TRBJ2-7	TRBD1	TGTGCCAGCAGTGACCACCTCCGACAGGGTCAGTACTACGAGCAGTACTTC	CASSDHLRQGQYYEQYF
TRBV7-2	.	TRBJ2-2	.	TGTGCCAGCAGCTTATCCTATGAATACACCGGGGAGCTGTTTTTT	CASSLSYEYTGELFF
TRBV7-6	.	TRBJ1-1	TRBD1	TGTGCCAGCAGCAAGGGACAGGGGGGTGCACGGAACACTGAAGCTTTCTTT	CASSKGQGGARNTEAFF
TRBV7-6	few	TRBJ2-2	.	TGTGCCAGCAGCTTACACACTGTCACCGGGGAGCTGTTTTTT	CASSLHTVTGELFF
TRBV7-6	.	TRBJ2-1	.	TGTGCCAGCAGCCTTAGAAGTTCGACAGCCGGGGACAATGAGCAGTTCTTC	CASSLRSSTAGDNEQFF
TRBV28	many	TRBJ1-5	.	TGTGCCAGCAGTTTCCTGGTCAGGGGAAATCAGCCCCAGCATTTT	CASSFLVRGNQPQHF
TRBV7-8	.	TRBJ2-7	TRBD1	TGTGCCAGCAGCCCACAGGGGGCTTGGCAGTACTTC	CASSPQGAWQYF
TRBV28	.	TRBJ2-3	TRBD2	TGTGCCAGCAGTTTAGGGGCTAGCGGGTTGACAGATACGCAGTATTTT	CASSLGASGLTDTQYF
TRBV24-1	.	TRBJ2-5	TRBD2	TGTGCCACCAGTGCACTAGCGGGGAGGGGAGAGACCCAGTACTTC	CATSALAGRGETQYF
TRBV7-3	.	TRBJ2-2	.	TGTGCCAGCAGCTTAGGCCAGCCTACGGGGGAGCTGTTTTTT	CASSLGQPTGELFF
TRBV7-9	few	TRBJ2-5	.	TGTGCCAGCAGCTTGAGGGACGGCGGAGAGACCCAGTACTTC	CASSLRDGGETQYF
TRBV7-2	many	TRBJ2-7	TRBD1	TGTGCCAGCAGCCGGGACAGAATTTCCGACGAGCAGTACTTC	CASSRDRISDEQYF
TRBV7-2	.	TRBJ2-7	TRBD1	TGTGCCAGCAGCTACGGACAGGGTTTCTACGAGCAGTACTTC	CASSYGQGFYEQYF
TRBV28	.	TRBJ2-5	TRBD2	TGTGCCAGCATGCAACTAGCGGGGGGGGTGGAGACCCAGTACTTC	CASMQLAGGVETQYF
TRBV7-4	.	TRBJ2-5	.	TGTGCCAGCAGCCCCGGGCGTATGTGCGGCACAGATACGCAGTACTTC	CASSPGRMCGTDTQYF